The next 17 T cell receptor beta chains were all read from a single sample in a study of shared clonotypes between healthy human individuals. Naive-designated CD8 cells lacked CD45RO, were positively enriched for CCR7, and omitted terminally differentiated effector memory CD45RA+ cells. The assay was immunoSEQ multiplex PCR, and TCRdb's table has in-frame clones only and misses some. The table includes millions of clones, about 95% detected once. The sequenced sample was naive CD8+ T cells sorted from blood. These receptors all come from a young man in good health.

The chain uses TRBV10-3 and TRBJ2-7, with D possibly matching TRBD1 (5 bases). The germline V and J ends were trimmed by 3 bases and 0 bases, with 9 bases remaining between them. Germline V gene lookup returns CDR1 ENHRY and CDR2 SYGVKD. CDR3 length: 14 residues. The DNA of the CDR3 is TGTGCCATCAGTGATGGTGACAGCTCCTACGAGCAGTACTTC. This codes for CAISDGDSSYEQYF.

This chain joins TRBV2 and TRBJ2-1, with unresolved D. The CDR3 extends over 16 amino acids. Trimming shortened V by 2 bases and J by 3 bases, and 14 bases separated the two germline ends. Germline CDR1 reads SNHLY; CDR2 reads FYNNEI. As DNA, the CDR3 is TGTGCCAGCAGTGAATCCCTGGACGTCAACTACAATGAGCAGTTCTTC. This codes for CASSESLDVNYNEQFF.

The DNA of the CDR3 is TGTGCCAGCAGTGTGACCCCCGGGGGCGCGGATCAGCCCCAGCATTTT. Its protein product is CASSVTPGGADQPQHF. J is TRBJ1-5 and V is TRBV2, with D perhaps matching TRBD1 (6 bases). The V end lost 4 bases, the J end lost 5 bases, and 18 bases lay between the germline ends. The CDR3 runs to 16 residues. CDR1 and CDR2 (germline): SNHLY, FYNNEI.

This clone was counted a few times. The chain joins TRBV7-9 to TRBJ1-5, with unresolved D. The germline V gene encodes CDR1 SEHNR and CDR2 FQNEAQ (reference sequence). V was cut by 4 bases and J by 0 bases, with 7 bases left in between. The CDR3 sequence is 14 residues long. CDR3 protein: CASSSGDSNQPQHF. The CDR3 nucleotides read TGTGCCAGCAGCTCGGGAGATAGCAATCAGCCCCAGCATTTT.

The V gene is TRBV28, the J gene TRBJ2-1, with D possibly matching TRBD1 (5 bases). Trimming cost V 3 bases and J 0 bases, with 9 bases left between them. Germline V lookup: CDR1 MDHEN, CDR2 SYDVKM. The CDR3 has 15 residues. Written as DNA, the CDR3 is TGTGCCAGCAGTTTGGGGCGGAGCTCCTACAATGAGCAGTTCTTC. Translated, it gives CASSLGRSSYNEQFF.

The V gene is TRBV28, the J gene TRBJ2-3, with a possible D match to TRBD1 (6 bases). CDR1 is MDHEN and CDR2 is SYDVKM in the germline V gene. V lost 7 bases, J lost 3 bases, and 14 bases lay in between. The CDR3 length is 14 residues. CDR3: CASNRQGKTDTQYF. DNA for the CDR3: TGTGCCAGCAACAGGCAGGGGAAGACAGATACGCAGTATTTT.

The rearrangement links TRBV6-5 to TRBJ2-1; no clear D. Trimming shortened V by 5 bases and J by 8 bases, and 19 bases separated the two germline ends. The CDR3 has 15 amino acids. Germline CDR1 is MNHEY and CDR2 is SVGAGI. CDR3 protein: CASSPPRPGDYEQFF. The CDR3 bases are TGTGCCAGCAGTCCCCCCCGGCCCGGCGACTATGAGCAGTTCTTC.

The chain uses TRBV5-1 and TRBJ2-7, with 10 bases identical to TRBD1. This CDR3 comprises 14 residues. V dropped 1 base and J dropped 6; count of bases not matched to a gene: 4. Per germline, CDR1 SGHRS and CDR2 YFSETQ. This CDR3 is CASSLYWDRGEQYF. Here the CDR3 DNA reads TGCGCCAGCAGCTTGTATTGGGACAGGGGCGAGCAGTACTTC.

This chain connects TRBV28 to TRBJ2-3; 14 bases are shared with TRBD2. The J segment lost 5 bases and the V segment lost 3 bases, leaving 7 bases of the junction unmatched. Germline V gene data show CDR1 as MDHEN and CDR2 as SYDVKM. The CDR3 is 17 residues long. The CDR3 sequence is CASSLSGLAGGEDTQYF. The CDR3 DNA sequence: TGTGCCAGCAGTTTGAGCGGACTAGCGGGGGGAGAAGATACGCAGTATTTT.

V and J are TRBV7-9 and TRBJ2-7; 7 bases align to TRBD1. Germline-derived CDR1 and CDR2 are SEHNR and FQNEAQ (reference sequence). The trim removed 1 base at V and 10 bases at J, leaving 10 bases unmatched. This CDR3 region has 14 residues. Here the CDR3 reads CASSLEGQPWVQYF. The CDR3, as DNA: TGTGCCAGCAGCTTAGAGGGACAGCCTTGGGTTCAGTACTTC.

The J gene is TRBJ2-7, the V gene TRBV4-1; 7 positions agree with TRBD1. The CDR3 covers 16 residues. The germline gives CDR1 MGHRA, CDR2 YSYEKL. J was trimmed by 2 bases and V by 0 bases; bases with no gene match: 7. For the CDR3, the DNA is TGCGCCAGCAGCCAAGAAAGGGCAGGGGGAGCCTACGAGCAGTACTTC. Its protein is CASSQERAGGAYEQYF.

This clone appeared a single time. The gene calls are TRBV27 and TRBJ2-1; a weak D match, TRBD2 (6 bases). This CDR3 contains 15 residues. V gave up 8 bases and J gave up 5 bases, with 19 bases separating them. Germline CDR1 reads MNHEY; CDR2 reads SMNVEV (reference sequence). In DNA form, the CDR3 reads TGTGCCAGCCAGGTCGGGAGTTTGGGTAACAATGAGCAGTTCTTC. Protein sequence: CASQVGSLGNNEQFF.

The rearrangement links TRBV6-5 to TRBJ2-3; possible D gene TRBD2, 6 bases. The length of the CDR3 is 15 residues. CDR1 is MNHEY and CDR2 is SVGAGI in the germline V gene. The ends were cut back, 6 bases at V and 5 bases at J, with 18 bases in the middle. In DNA, the CDR3 is TGTGCCAGCAGCCATTCGGGAGAATGGGGAGATACGCAGTATTTT. Protein: CASSHSGEWGDTQYF.

The V gene is TRBV28, the J gene TRBJ2-6; D might be TRBD2 (6 bases). Germline V gene sequence: CDR1 MDHEN, CDR2 SYDVKM. This CDR3 is built from 16 residues. V lost 6 bases and J lost 1, with 13 bases in between. CDR3 bases: TGTGCCAGCAGCCACCGGGGGAGATCTGGGGCCAACGTCCTGACTTTC. The encoded protein is CASSHRGRSGANVLTF.

V and J are TRBV4-3 and TRBJ1-5; D is ambiguous. V was cut by 0 bases and J by 0 bases, with 6 bases left in between. The germline V gene encodes CDR1 LGHNA and CDR2 YSLEER. The CDR3 spans 15 residues. The chain's CDR3 is CASSQDWSSNQPQHF. CDR3 DNA: TGCGCCAGCAGCCAAGATTGGAGTAGCAATCAGCCCCAGCATTTT.

The rearrangement uses TRBV9 and TRBJ1-4; 10 positions agree with TRBD1. This CDR3 spans 19 amino acids. Germline V gene data show CDR1 as SGDLS and CDR2 as YYNGEE. The trim removed 0 bases at V and 6 bases at J, leaving 14 bases unmatched. CDR3 protein: CASSVALGDRGSMDEKLFF. The DNA of the CDR3 is TGTGCCAGCAGCGTAGCGCTGGGGGACAGGGGTTCAATGGATGAAAAACTGTTTTTT.

This chain connects TRBV2 to TRBJ2-3, with 16 bases aligning to TRBD2. With V trimmed by 6 bases and J by 1 base, 13 bases remained unmatched. Germline lookup yields CDR1 SNHLY and CDR2 FYNNEI. The CDR3 sequence is 20 residues long. DNA for the CDR3: TGTGCCAGCAGCGGTGCTGGGACTAGCGGGAGGGCTTATCGCACAGATACGCAGTATTTT. Amino acids: CASSGAGTSGRAYRTDTQYF.